The source of this TCR beta chain is a study of blood T cell repertoires in COVID-19 (dated by TCRdb to the early 2020s). As for the study more broadly: Samples covering the acute and convalescent phases of COVID-19 were provided by collaborators in the United States, Italy and Spain. Subjects who had been exposed to COVID-19, were actively infected with it, or had recovered from it provided the deeply sampled blood TCRbeta repertoires that made up the dataset. Where available, HLA class I and class II types were taken from metadata supplied by the sample provider and were not determined by assay-based typing. The repertoires were released in a freely available public database intended as a resource for research on the immune response to SARS-CoV-2. The material from the prospective study consisted of cDNA or gDNA derived from T cells, B-cell-depleted T cells, or PBMCs. Nearly every sample came with metadata listing a de-identified subject ID, COVID-19 status, age in years and sex. Samples came from the ongoing ImmuneRACE study (first 160 participants) plus 1,254 subjects from 6 global collaborators. Results and caveats for the whole study, not just this receptor: Clinical and demographic metadata were provided uncurated, with the amount varying by source and participant.

The immunoSEQ Assay, a bias-controlled multiplex PCR, was used to amplify TCRbeta CDR3 regions from genomic DNA. The original methods were these. Nucleated cell counts per sample were estimated from amplification of reference gene primers within the assay. To quantify the absolute abundance of each unique TCRbeta CDR3 rearrangement, sequence reads were collapsed and filtered. For each sample, productive Simpson clonality was calculated as the square root of Simpson's diversity index over productive rearrangements. TCRdb stores this immuneACCESS table with in-frame sequences only. Part of the clones is absent; in the studies checked, under half of the shortfall reflects unresolved V genes, and no reason is known for the rest. V and J calls and clone size are given by that table; D and trimming were obtained from the DNA. The sample table contains around 160,000 clones; only one count was recorded for around four fifths of them. The top ten clonotypes cover about 38% of the sample.

This clone was counted only a few times. It lacks a known antigen. No qualities accompany the bases; no much larger clone lies one base away. Collaborating institutions collected whole blood in K2EDTA tubes following their own protocols. Collaborator samples were shipped for TCRbeta analysis as frozen whole blood, isolated PBMCs, or DNA extracted from either sample type. The CDR3 runs 14 amino acids, cysteine and phenylalanine included. CDR3 DNA is the only sequence kept; it has 42 bases, read in frame from the first base. For CDR1 and CDR2, the germline V gene lists SGHRS and YFSETQ. Deletion took 0 bases off V and 3 bases off J, with a span of 9 bases between the germline ends.

The chain is made from TRBV5-1 and TRBJ2-5; the D gene cannot be named for sure. This TCR was recovered from a human donor in a cohort sampled during active COVID-19. The sample consisted of peripheral blood. The CDR3 loop reads CASSLAWAEETQYF. The DNA sequence is as follows: TGCGCCAGCAGCTTGGCCTGGGCAGAAGAGACCCAGTACTTC.